Presented here are 21 T cell receptor beta chains from one specimen sequenced in a study of cytomegalovirus exposure and HLA in healthy donors. Libraries were prepared by immunoSEQ multiplex PCR; TCRdb keeps only in-frame clonotypes and omits some of them. The sample holds 200,000 to 250,000 clones; 87% are singletons and the top ten take roughly 2%. Sequenced input: PBMCs. These receptors originate from a woman younger than 35 in good health and CMV-seropositive.

The chain carries TRBV5-1 and TRBJ1-3; 8 bases match TRBD1. CDR1 and CDR2 from the germline V gene are SGHRS and YFSETQ. V dropped 4 bases and J dropped 5; count of bases not matched to a gene: 8. The length of the CDR3 is 15 residues. The CDR3 nucleotides are TGCGCCAGCAGCCCGGGGACAGGCGATAGAAACACCATATATTTT. Translation gives CASSPGTGDRNTIYF.

The V call is TRBV15, the J call TRBJ2-1, with TRBD2 matching over 12 bases. J gave up 2 bases and V 6 bases, and 11 bases lay outside the gene matches. Germline V CDR1 and CDR2: LNHNV, YYDKDF (reference sequence). This CDR3 spans 18 amino acids. The CDR3 loop reads CATSFHRLAGATYNEQFF. For the CDR3, the DNA is TGTGCCACCAGTTTTCACCGACTAGCGGGAGCTACCTACAATGAGCAGTTCTTC.

The chain is built from TRBV27 and TRBJ1-2, with 8 bases fitting TRBD1. CDR1 is MNHEY and CDR2 is SMNVEV in the germline V gene (reference sequence). The CDR3 is 14 residues long. Unmatched junction bases numbered 10, after V lost 5 bases and J lost 8 bases. The CDR3 protein is CASSTSTGVRGYTF. Here the CDR3 DNA reads TGTGCCAGCAGTACCTCGACAGGGGTTCGGGGCTACACCTTC.

This chain links TRBV29-1 with TRBJ1-1, with D possibly being TRBD1 (5 bases). Germline V gene lookup returns CDR1 SQVTM and CDR2 ANQGSEA. The CDR3 runs to 12 residues. The ends were cut back, 7 bases at V and 11 bases at J, with 20 bases in the middle. CDR3 in amino acids: CSAEGTPRGAFF. In DNA form, the CDR3 reads TGCAGCGCCGAGGGGACTCCGCGCGGGGCTTTCTTT.

In regard to this clone: Other DNA sequences of this sample code for an identical CDR3. The V gene is TRBV27, the J gene TRBJ1-2; no reliable D call. V gave up 5 bases and J gave up 2 bases, with 9 bases separating them. The length of the CDR3 is 13 residues. Germline V lookup: CDR1 MNHEY, CDR2 SMNVEV (reference sequence). Here the CDR3 reads CASSPRGNYGYTF. Written as DNA, the CDR3 is TGTGCCAGCAGTCCCCGGGGAAACTATGGCTACACCTTC.

This clone was observed once. The chain combines TRBV5-1 with TRBJ2-7, with 7 bases aligning to TRBD1. CDR3 size: 14 residues. V dropped 4 bases and J dropped 8; count of bases not matched to a gene: 12. CDR1 is SGHRS, CDR2 YFSETQ, per germline. CDR3: CASSTRTGGEKQYF. The CDR3 DNA sequence: TGCGCCAGCAGCACTCGGACAGGTGGAGAGAAGCAGTACTTC. The variable domain in full, completed from reference TRBV5-1 and TRBJ2-7, reads KAGVTQTPRYLIKTRGQQVTLSCSPISGHRSVSWYQQTPGQGLQFLFEYFSETQRNKGNFPGRFSGRQFSNSRSEMNVSTLELGDSALYLCASSTRTGGEKQYFGPGTRLTVT.

The V gene is TRBV5-1, the J gene TRBJ1-4; possibly TRBD1 for D (5 bases). Trimming took off 3 bases at V and 4 bases at J, with 10 bases between the two ends. Germline V gene data show CDR1 as SGHRS and CDR2 as YFSETQ. The CDR3 spans 14 residues. CDR3 loop: CASSYGRGNEKLFF. The CDR3 bases are TGCGCCAGCAGCTATGGGAGGGGTAATGAAAAACTGTTTTTT.

The genes are TRBV7-6 and TRBJ2-7, with 9 bases lining up with TRBD1. Germline-derived CDR1 and CDR2 are SGHVS and FNYEAQ. The V and J ends lost 1 base and 6 bases, in that order; junction bases with no gene match: 4. The CDR3 length is 14 residues. The CDR3, as DNA: TGTGCCAGCAGCTTAGGGGACAGGGTTTCCGAGCAGTACTTC. Its translation is CASSLGDRVSEQYF.

The chain couples TRBV7-3 to TRBJ2-6; the D gene is possibly TRBD2 (6 bases). Germline V CDR1 and CDR2: SGHTA, FQGTGA. The V end was cut by 2 bases, the J end by 2 bases, with 10 bases between. The CDR3 sequence is 16 residues long. The CDR3 nucleotides read TGTGCCAGCAGCTTAGCGGGGCTGGCTGGGGCCAACGTCCTGACTTTC. Its protein product is CASSLAGLAGANVLTF.

The chain recombines TRBV4-1 with TRBJ2-7, with 15 bases aligning to TRBD2. The CDR3 totals 16 residues. CDR1 is MGHRA and CDR2 is YSYEKL in the germline V gene. Trimming cost V 4 bases and J 5 bases; bases outside gene matches: 6. The CDR3 DNA sequence: TGCGCCAGCAGCCGGGGCGGGACTAGCGGGAGGAACGAGCAGTACTTC. This codes for CASSRGGTSGRNEQYF.

The chain carries TRBV6-5 and TRBJ2-3; 13 bases align to TRBD2. With V trimmed by 3 bases and J by 9 bases, 6 bases remained unmatched. The length of the CDR3 is 15 residues. CDR1 is MNHEY and CDR2 is SVGAGI in the germline V gene. The CDR3, as DNA: TGTGCCAGCAGTTATTCCAGGACTAGCGGGAGAACGCAGTATTTT. Translating gives CASSYSRTSGRTQYF.

V is TRBV9 and J is TRBJ2-7; 9 bases align to TRBD1. CDR3 size: 14 residues. The trim removed 4 bases at V and 6 bases at J, leaving 8 bases unmatched. Germline CDR1 SGDLS, CDR2 YYNGEE. CDR3 protein: CASSFRDRVGEQYF. The CDR3 DNA sequence: TGTGCCAGCAGCTTCCGGGACAGGGTTGGCGAGCAGTACTTC.

This clone turned up a few times. This chain joins TRBV2 and TRBJ2-3; 16 nucleotides line up with TRBD2. The CDR3 length is 17 residues. V lost 7 bases and J lost 5; bases outside the gene matches: 9. Germline V gives CDR1 SNHLY, CDR2 FYNNEI. Here the CDR3 reads CASTPGLAGGRGDTQYF. CDR3 sequence (DNA): TGTGCCAGCACACCGGGACTAGCGGGAGGGCGCGGAGATACGCAGTATTTT.

The CDR3 DNA sequence: TGTGCCAGCAGCCCCCGGACAGGGTCAAATGAAAAACTGTTTTTT. This encodes CASSPRTGSNEKLFF. This chain links TRBV5-6 with TRBJ1-4; 8 bases fit TRBD1. The CDR3 length is 15 residues. The germline gives CDR1 SGHDT, CDR2 YYEEEE. V trimming: 4 bases; J trimming: 5 bases; junction bases outside the gene matches: 7.

The V and J genes are TRBV15 and TRBJ1-2, with unresolved D. The CDR3 totals 15 residues. V dropped 0 bases and J dropped 2 bases, with 10 bases sitting between them. CDR1 and CDR2 (germline): LNHNV, YYDKDF (reference sequence). The chain's CDR3 is CATSRDLGENYGYTF. The DNA for the CDR3 is TGTGCCACCAGCAGAGATTTGGGAGAGAACTATGGCTACACCTTC.

The chain uses TRBV30 and TRBJ2-5, with 13 nucleotides matching TRBD2. Germline V gene sequence: CDR1 GTSNPN, CDR2 SVGIG (reference sequence). The V segment lost 1 base and the J segment 4 bases; nucleotides outside the gene matches: 6. The CDR3 is 16 residues long. The chain's CDR3 is CAWSAARTSGRETQYF. In nucleotides, the CDR3 is TGTGCCTGGAGTGCAGCCCGGACTAGCGGGAGAGAGACCCAGTACTTC.

V is TRBV5-1 and J is TRBJ2-7; the D gene is possibly TRBD1 (6 bases). Germline CDR1 and CDR2: SGHRS and YFSETQ. This CDR3 spans 16 amino acids. Deletions cut 4 bases from V and 3 bases from J, with 20 bases between. CDR3 DNA: TGCGCCAGCAGCCAAATTTCCGGGACACCATACTACGAGCAGTACTTC. Its protein is CASSQISGTPYYEQYF. Full variable domain (rest looked up from reference TRBV5-1 and TRBJ2-7): KAGVTQTPRYLIKTRGQQVTLSCSPISGHRSVSWYQQTPGQGLQFLFEYFSETQRNKGNFPGRFSGRQFSNSRSEMNVSTLELGDSALYLCASSQISGTPYYEQYFGPGTRLTVT.

This clone has just a few counts. The chain has TRBV29-1 and TRBJ1-2; D perhaps matches TRBD1 (6 bases). The CDR3 loop spans 13 amino acids. V shed 6 bases and J shed 4 bases, with 15 bases lying between them. CDR1 is SQVTM and CDR2 is ANQGSEA in the germline V gene. Written as DNA, the CDR3 is TGCAGCGTCCCAAGGGGGGAGGGCTATGGCTACACCTTC. The encoded protein is CSVPRGEGYGYTF.

The rearrangement uses TRBV7-3 and TRBJ2-1; maybe TRBD1 (5 bases). Germline loops: CDR1 SGHTA, CDR2 FQGTGA. The CDR3 length is 13 residues. V was pared by 2 bases and J by 6 bases, with 8 bases between. For the CDR3, the DNA is TGTGCCAGCAGCTTAGACAGCTCCAATGAGCAGTTCTTC. This encodes CASSLDSSNEQFF. Full variable domain (missing parts from reference TRBV7-3 and TRBJ2-1): GAGVSQTPSNKVTEKGKYVELRCDPISGHTALYWYRQSLGQGPEFLIYFQGTGAADDSGLPNDRFFAVRPEGSVSTLKIQRTERGDSAVYLCASSLDSSNEQFFGPGTRLTVL.

This clone was picked up one time. The V gene is TRBV6-5, the J gene TRBJ1-2; TRBD1 might be the D (5 bases). The V gene lost 3 bases and the J gene lost 3 bases, with 11 bases spanning the gap. There are 14 residues in the CDR3. The germline gives CDR1 MNHEY, CDR2 SVGAGI. In DNA form, the CDR3 reads TGTGCCAGCAGTTATGGGTCCAGGGACTATGGCTACACCTTC. Translating it yields CASSYGSRDYGYTF.

This clone was picked up a small number of times. V gene TRBV2 combines with J gene TRBJ2-7; TRBD1 aligns across 10 bases. V gave up 7 bases and J gave up 3 bases; unmatched junction bases: 3. The CDR3 totals 13 residues. Germline CDR1 SNHLY, CDR2 FYNNEI. CDR3 residues: CASMGTGVYEQYF. CDR3 in DNA: TGTGCCAGCATGGGGACAGGGGTCTACGAGCAGTACTTC. The full variable domain, completed using reference TRBV2 and TRBJ2-7, is EPEVTQTPSHQVTQMGQEVILRCVPISNHLYFYWYRQILGQKVEFLVSFYNNEISEKSEIFDDQFSVERPDGSNFTLKIRSTKLEDSAMYFCASMGTGVYEQYFGPGTRLTVT.